Listed here are 3 T cell receptor beta chains from one sample, sequenced in a study of blood T cells in healthy people across ages. Alongside a J-beta primer mix, a sample-barcoded 5' primer served in a second PCR lasting roughly 7 to 11 cycles. TCRdb fed the 5' RACE reads into MiXCR, producing one record per CDR3 protein. The data hold some 1.7 million distinct CDR3 sequences, with roughly 27% observed a single time. The specimen sequenced was blood. These receptors all come from a woman in her 30s in good health.

This clonotype showed up just a few times. The CDR3 coding sequence is TGCGCCAGCAGCCAAATCTCCCGTGATGAGCAGTTCTTC. It specifies CASSQISRDEQFF. V is TRBV4-1 and J is TRBJ2-1; unclear D gene. This CDR3 has 13 amino acids. CDR1 is MGHRA and CDR2 is YSYEKL in the germline V gene. V was clipped by 2 bases and J by 8 bases, with 10 bases between them.

The chain links TRBV2 to TRBJ2-7, with D perhaps given as TRBD1 or TRBD2 (6 bases each). This CDR3 has 14 amino acids. Looked up from germline, CDR1 is SNHLY and CDR2 is FYNNEI. Trimming took off 6 bases at V and 5 bases at J, with 17 bases between the two ends. The CDR3 is CASSFYREVDEQYF. The CDR3 DNA is TGTGCCAGCAGCTTTTACAGGGAGGTAGACGAGCAGTACTTC.

V usage is TRBV15 and J usage is TRBJ2-7; possibly TRBD2 for D (5 bases). Deletions cut 5 bases from V and 3 bases from J, with 11 bases between. CDR3 length: 13 amino acids. In germline, CDR1 is LNHNV, CDR2 YYDKDF (reference sequence). The CDR3 bases are TGTGCCACCAGCTTTTCCGGGGACTACGAGCAGTACTTC. Protein product: CATSFSGDYEQYF.